The rows below give T cell receptor beta chains drawn from one sample of a study of cytomegalovirus exposure and HLA in healthy donors. Libraries were prepared by immunoSEQ multiplex PCR; TCRdb keeps only in-frame clonotypes and omits some of them. This table holds some 120,000 clones, under 85% found once. The material sequenced was PBMCs. All receptors come from a young woman in good health and CMV-seronegative. CDR3s include the opening cysteine and the closing phenylalanine or tryptophan. A D gene is named only where the DNA matches it firmly. Not all rows give a size; the values are once, few, many and, for expanded clones, a class.

cdr3_nt cdr3_aa clone_size v_call d_call j_call
TGTGCCAGCAGTTACTCGGTGGCAGGGGGTGACGAGCAGTACTTC CASSYSVAGGDEQYF few TRBV6-6 TRBD1 TRBJ2-7
TGCGCCAGCAGCCAGGGACAGGGGCCCTGGGACGAGCAGTACTTC CASSQGQGPWDEQYF . TRBV5-1 TRBD1 TRBJ2-7
TGCGCCAGCAGCTACTTGGGCCTGGGCACTGAAGCTTTCTTT CASSYLGLGTEAFF . TRBV5-1 . TRBJ1-1
TGTGCCTGGAGTAACAGCCTGAACACTGAAGCTTTCTTT CAWSNSLNTEAFF . TRBV30 . TRBJ1-1
TGTGCCAGTAGCTCGACAGTACGGGAGACCCAGTACTTC CASSSTVRETQYF . TRBV19 . TRBJ2-5
TGTGCCAGCAGGGACATTACAGATACGCAGTATTTT CASRDITDTQYF . TRBV6-5 . TRBJ2-3
TGCGCCAGCAGCTTGGGGCAGGGGGCTGAAGCTTTCTTT CASSLGQGAEAFF . TRBV5-1 TRBD1 TRBJ1-1
TGTGCCAGCAGCTTTTCAGCGGGGGGCTACGGGGAGACCCAGTACTTC CASSFSAGGYGETQYF . TRBV7-9 TRBD2 TRBJ2-5
TGCAGCGTTGAGGCAGGGGTTAACACAGATACGCAGTATTTT CSVEAGVNTDTQYF . TRBV29-1 . TRBJ2-3
TGTGCCAGTACCATCGGGCCAGGGGCTGAAGCTTTCTTT CASTIGPGAEAFF few TRBV19 . TRBJ1-1
TGTGCCAGCAGTTACAACGGGGGCTCCTACGAGCAGTACTTC CASSYNGGSYEQYF few TRBV6-5 . TRBJ2-7
TGCAGGGTGGACAGGGCCCTCCACTTT CRVDRALHF . TRBV20-1 TRBD1 TRBJ1-6
TGTGCCAGCAGTCTTACAGATACGCAGTATTTT CASSLTDTQYF . TRBV7-2 . TRBJ2-3
TGCAGCGTTGGGACAGGGTGGGATGGCTACACCTTC CSVGTGWDGYTF . TRBV29-1 TRBD1 TRBJ1-2
TGTGCCTGGACGGAGACTAGCGGTTTTTCAGATACGCAGTATTTT CAWTETSGFSDTQYF . TRBV30 TRBD2 TRBJ2-3
TGTGCCAGCAGTCCACCACAGGGTTTGGGCACAGATACGCAGTATTTT CASSPPQGLGTDTQYF . TRBV28 . TRBJ2-3
TGCGCCAGCAGCGCCGATGCGTGGGGGGAAACAGATACGCAGTATTTT CASSADAWGETDTQYF . TRBV5-1 . TRBJ2-3
TGTGCCAGCAGAACGGGACAGGGGAACACCGGGGAGCTGTTTTTT CASRTGQGNTGELFF . TRBV28 TRBD1 TRBJ2-2
TGTGCCAGCAGCTTAGGACAGCAAATGAACACTGAAGCTTTCTTT CASSLGQQMNTEAFF . TRBV7-6 . TRBJ1-1
TGTGCCAGCAGTCCGCCCCGGGGGACAGATACGCAGTATTTT CASSPPRGTDTQYF once TRBV14 . TRBJ2-3
TGTGCCAGCAGCGTGGTAGTCACCGGGGAGCTGTTTTTT CASSVVVTGELFF . TRBV9 . TRBJ2-2
TGTGCCAGCAGCCCCCGCCCAGTCTCTGGGGCCAACGTCCTGACTTTC CASSPRPVSGANVLTF few TRBV27 . TRBJ2-6
TGTGCCAGCAGCCCCGAAGGCCCGGGTACCTACAATGAGCAGTTCTTC CASSPEGPGTYNEQFF once TRBV11-2 . TRBJ2-1
TGCGCCAGCAGCTTGGAGGGGGAGTGGGAGACCCAGTACTTC CASSLEGEWETQYF . TRBV5-1 . TRBJ2-5
TGTGCCAGCAGCTTAGCCCCGTATAATTCACCCCTCCACTTT CASSLAPYNSPLHF . TRBV7-9 . TRBJ1-6
TGTGCCAGTAGTACCGCTGAAGCTTTCTTT CASSTAEAFF . TRBV19 . TRBJ1-1
TGTGCCTGGAGGACGGGGGGGACGTCGTCCGGGGAGCTGTTTTTT CAWRTGGTSSGELFF few TRBV30 TRBD2 TRBJ2-2
TGTGCCAGCAGCCGACGGGGTAGCACAGATACGCAGTATTTT CASSRRGSTDTQYF . TRBV14 . TRBJ2-3
TGCAGCGTTGTGGGGGATACAGGGGCGGGCACCGGGGAGCTGTTTTTT CSVVGDTGAGTGELFF . TRBV29-1 TRBD1 TRBJ2-2
TGTGCCAGCAGCTTCACGGGGTTCGGCGACACCATATATTTT CASSFTGFGDTIYF . TRBV7-2 . TRBJ1-3
TGCGCCAGCAGCCAAGAGGGGGGGACCGCGACTCGGGAAAAACTGTTTTTT CASSQEGGTATREKLFF few TRBV4-1 . TRBJ1-4
TGCGCCAGCAGTGAGGACAGGGGGTCGGATGAAGCTTTCTTT CASSEDRGSDEAFF . TRBV10-1 TRBD1 TRBJ1-1
TGTGCCAGCCGATCCCCCGGGGGAACCTACGAGCAGTACTTC CASRSPGGTYEQYF . TRBV6-5 . TRBJ2-7
TGTGCCAGCAGCTATATCCGGGGGGGCGGGTCCGAGCAGTACTTC CASSYIRGGGSEQYF once TRBV28 TRBD2 TRBJ2-7
TGTGCCAGCAGCCCACCTCCTCTCGGGTTGTTGAACACTGAAGCTTTCTTT CASSPPPLGLLNTEAFF . TRBV9 . TRBJ1-1
TGTGCCAGCAGTTGGGGCAGGGTTAGCAATCAGCCCCAGCATTTT CASSWGRVSNQPQHF . TRBV6-1 . TRBJ1-5
TGTGCCAGCAGTGTGGCGGGGGTGAACACCGGGGAGCTGTTTTTT CASSVAGVNTGELFF . TRBV2 TRBD2 TRBJ2-2
TGTGCCACCAGTACCGAGGGATCTGCTAATGAAAAACTGTTTTTT CATSTEGSANEKLFF . TRBV15 . TRBJ1-4
TGTGCCTTCCGGGAGACTAGCGGGGGGTGGGTTTACAATGAGCAGTTCTTC CAFRETSGGWVYNEQFF . TRBV30 TRBD2 TRBJ2-1
TGTGCCTGGAGTGTACTTCGGCAGGGTAATCAGCCCCAGCATTTT CAWSVLRQGNQPQHF . TRBV30 . TRBJ1-5
TGTGCCAGCAGCTATGGACAGGGATGGGAAAAACTGTTTTTT CASSYGQGWEKLFF . TRBV5-6 TRBD1 TRBJ1-4
TGTGCCAGCAGTGAAGGGACAGTCTATAATGAAAAACTGTTTTTT CASSEGTVYNEKLFF . TRBV25-1 TRBD1 TRBJ1-4
TGTGCCAGCAGCCAATTCGGGAGGGAGCAGTACTTC CASSQFGREQYF . TRBV4-2 TRBD2 TRBJ2-7
TGTGCCAGCAGTTACTCGAGTCTAGGAAAGACTGAAGCTTTCTTT CASSYSSLGKTEAFF few TRBV6-6 . TRBJ1-1
TGTGCCAGCACCCTTCAGGGAACGAACACTGAAGCTTTCTTT CASTLQGTNTEAFF . TRBV28 . TRBJ1-1
TGTGCCAGCAGCCAGGCCGCTCGGGGGGCCTACGAGCAGTACTTC CASSQAARGAYEQYF . TRBV4-2 TRBD2 TRBJ2-7